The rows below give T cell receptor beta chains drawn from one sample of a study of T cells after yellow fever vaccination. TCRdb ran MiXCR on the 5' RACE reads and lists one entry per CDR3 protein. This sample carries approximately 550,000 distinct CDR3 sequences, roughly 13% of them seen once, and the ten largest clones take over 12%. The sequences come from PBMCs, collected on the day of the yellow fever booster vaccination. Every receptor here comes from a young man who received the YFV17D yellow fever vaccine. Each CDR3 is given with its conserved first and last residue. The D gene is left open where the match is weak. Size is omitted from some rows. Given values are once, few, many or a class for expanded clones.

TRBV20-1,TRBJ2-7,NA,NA,CCARDLATLNSYEQYF,TGCTGTGCTAGAGATTTGGCGACTTTGAACTCCTACGAGCAGTACTTC
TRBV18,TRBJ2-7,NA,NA,CASSPPAVGSYEQYF,TGTGCCAGCTCACCACCGGCAGTGGGGTCCTACGAGCAGTACTTC
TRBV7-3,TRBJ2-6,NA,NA,CASSLSRPSSGANVLTF,TGTGCCAGCAGCTTGAGCAGACCCAGCTCTGGGGCCAACGTCCTGACTTTC
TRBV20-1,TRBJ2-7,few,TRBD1,CSAGQGPYEQYF,TGCAGTGCAGGACAGGGCCCCTACGAGCAGTACTTC
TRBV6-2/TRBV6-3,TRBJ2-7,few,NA,CASSYSLAEWRF,TGTGCCAGCAGTTACTCTCTGGCGGAGTGGCGCTTC
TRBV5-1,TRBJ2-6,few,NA,CASSLPRSGANVLTF,TGCGCCAGCAGCTTGCCCCGCTCTGGGGCCAACGTCCTGACTTTC
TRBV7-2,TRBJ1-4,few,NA,CASSLVGSGREKLFF,TGTGCCAGCAGCTTAGTGGGGTCAGGGCGCGAAAAACTGTTTTTT
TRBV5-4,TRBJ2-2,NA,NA,CASSDVLNTGELFF,TGTGCCAGCAGCGACGTTCTGAACACCGGGGAGCTGTTTTTT
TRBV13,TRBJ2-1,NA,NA,CASNLRGSSYNEQFF,TGTGCCAGCAACCTTCGGGGTTCCTCCTACAATGAGCAGTTCTTC
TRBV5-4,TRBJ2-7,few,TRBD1,CASSNQPGQDNYEQYF,TGTGCCAGCAGCAATCAACCGGGACAGGACAACTACGAGCAGTACTTC
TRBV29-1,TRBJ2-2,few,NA,CSVEDRLVGELFF,TGCAGCGTTGAAGATCGTTTAGTGGGGGAGCTGTTTTTT
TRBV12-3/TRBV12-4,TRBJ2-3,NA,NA,CASRSPGTTDTQYF,TGTGCCAGCAGGTCCCCCGGCACCACAGATACGCAGTATTTT
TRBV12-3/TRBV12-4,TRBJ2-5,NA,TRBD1,CASSLVLQGVGETQYF,TGTGCCAGCAGTTTAGTATTACAGGGGGTCGGGGAGACCCAGTACTTC
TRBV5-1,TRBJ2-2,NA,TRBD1,CASSLTTGSALLFF,TGCGCCAGCAGCCTCACGACAGGGTCGGCACTTCTGTTTTTT
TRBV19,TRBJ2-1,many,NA,CASSIAGWMQGHEQFF,TGTGCCAGTAGTATAGCGGGTTGGATGCAGGGACATGAGCAGTTCTTC
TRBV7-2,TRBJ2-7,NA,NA,CASTHSSLAYEQYF,TGTGCCAGCACACACTCTTCCTTAGCCTACGAGCAGTACTTC
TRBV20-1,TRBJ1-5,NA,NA,CSASTGDWAQHF,TGCAGTGCCTCGACCGGGGATTGGGCCCAGCATTTT
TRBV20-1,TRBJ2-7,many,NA,CSVSRMDVLSYEQYF,TGCAGTGTCAGCCGAATGGACGTCCTATCCTACGAGCAGTACTTC
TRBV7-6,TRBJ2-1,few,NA,CASSLTGSGPYNEQFF,TGTGCCAGCAGCCTGACAGGTAGCGGACCTTACAATGAGCAGTTCTTC
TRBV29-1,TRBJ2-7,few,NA,CSVKGHYEQYF,TGCAGCGTCAAGGGACACTACGAGCAGTACTTC
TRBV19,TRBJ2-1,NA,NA,CASNERTNEQFF,TGTGCCAGTAACGAGCGGACGAATGAGCAGTTCTTC
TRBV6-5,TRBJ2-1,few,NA,CATLRGGTATRVDEQFF,TGTGCCACGTTAAGGGGGGGAACTGCCACTAGGGTGGATGAGCAGTTCTTC
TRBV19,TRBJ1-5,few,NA,CASMGQGAVLNQPQHF,TGTGCCAGTATGGGGCAGGGTGCAGTCTTAAATCAGCCCCAGCATTTT
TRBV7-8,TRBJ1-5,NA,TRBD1,CASSATGSNVPQHF,TGTGCCAGCAGCGCGACAGGGTCAAACGTGCCCCAGCATTTT
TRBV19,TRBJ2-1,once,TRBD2,CASSRGGVPYNEQFF,TGTGCCAGTAGTAGGGGGGGGGTTCCGTACAATGAGCAGTTCTTC
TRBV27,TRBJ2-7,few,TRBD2,CASKGLAGGPYEQYF,TGTGCCAGCAAGGGACTAGCGGGAGGGCCTTACGAGCAGTACTTC
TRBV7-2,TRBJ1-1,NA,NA,CASTITAGMNTEAFF,TGTGCCAGCACCATAACGGCAGGGATGAACACTGAAGCTTTCTTT
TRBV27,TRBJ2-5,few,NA,CASSPQTGRAETQYF,TGTGCCAGCAGTCCCCAAACAGGGAGGGCAGAGACCCAGTACTTC